A selection of T cell receptor beta chains follows, all from one sample in a study of blood T cell repertoires in COVID-19. Measured with immunoSEQ multiplex PCR; TCRdb has only the in-frame clones, and not every one. The table includes about 250,000 clones, roughly 83% detected once. Sequencing was done on a sample of peripheral blood. The receptor source for this set is an older man with acute or convalescent COVID-19. Both conserved end residues are part of each CDR3. D genes are given only for firm matches. Clone sizes are given selectively: once, few, many, or a class where the clone is expanded.

clone size	D gene	V gene	J gene	CDR3 DNA	CDR3 protein
NA	TRBD2	TRBV12-5	TRBJ2-3	TGTGCTAGTGGTTTGGATAGCGGGGGCACAGATACGCAGTATTTT	CASGLDSGGTDTQYF
NA	NA	TRBV6-1	TRBJ1-3	TGTGCCAGCAGTGAAGCCCCAGGCACCATATATTTT	CASSEAPGTIYF
NA	NA	TRBV6-6	TRBJ1-5	TGTGCCAGCAGTTACTCCCCAGATCAGCCCCAGCATTTT	CASSYSPDQPQHF
NA	TRBD1	TRBV10-1	TRBJ2-3	TGCGCCAGCAGTGAGCCGGGACAGGACCTTAACACAGATACGCAGTATTTT	CASSEPGQDLNTDTQYF
NA	NA	TRBV10-3	TRBJ1-4	TGTGCCATCAGTCCTGACAGGCTCGTTGGAGAAAAACTGTTTTTT	CAISPDRLVGEKLFF
NA	TRBD1	TRBV24-1	TRBJ1-5	TGTGCCACCAGTGGGAACAGGGGAGCCGGTCAGCCCCAGCATTTT	CATSGNRGAGQPQHF
NA	NA	TRBV6-5	TRBJ1-5	TGTGCCAGCAGACCAGGGCATACGAGCAATCAGCCCCAGCATTTT	CASRPGHTSNQPQHF
once	NA	TRBV30	TRBJ1-3	TGTGCCTGGAGTGTACTAGGGGGAAACACCATATATTTT	CAWSVLGGNTIYF
NA	TRBD2	TRBV5-4	TRBJ2-2	TGTGCCAGCAGCTTGGCCGTAGCGGGGGCCGGGGAGCTGTTTTTT	CASSLAVAGAGELFF
NA	TRBD2	TRBV5-1	TRBJ2-1	TGCGCCAGCAGCACCGGGGGGGTCGAGCAGTTCTTC	CASSTGGVEQFF
few	NA	TRBV6-5	TRBJ2-7	TGTGCCAGCAGACTAGAGGTGGTCCCCACGCGGGAGCAGTACTTC	CASRLEVVPTREQYF
NA	NA	TRBV5-8	TRBJ1-2	TGTGCCAGCAGCTTGCAGGGGAAGGACTATGGCTACACCTTC	CASSLQGKDYGYTF
medium-sized	NA	TRBV11-2	TRBJ1-4	TGTGCCAGCAGCCGCAACATCCATACTGCAGGGGCTCCTAATGAAAAACTGTTTTTT	CASSRNIHTAGAPNEKLFF
NA	NA	TRBV5-1	TRBJ1-4	TGCGCCAGCAGTGAAACACTAGGGACAACTGGAAAACTGTTTTTT	CASSETLGTTGKLFF
NA	NA	TRBV18	TRBJ1-1	TGTGCCAGCTCACCATCGGGAAGGACTGAAGCTTTCTTT	CASSPSGRTEAFF
once	TRBD1	TRBV25-1	TRBJ2-7	TGTGCCAGCAGTGTCTCCGGGACAGGCTACGAGCAGTACTTC	CASSVSGTGYEQYF
NA	NA	TRBV5-1	TRBJ2-5	TGCGCCAGCTCACGGACAAGGGAGACCCAGTACTTC	CASSRTRETQYF
NA	NA	TRBV18	TRBJ1-1	TGTGCCAGCTCGTCCCACAGGGAAGCTTTCTTT	CASSSHREAFF
NA	NA	TRBV7-8	TRBJ1-1	TGTGCCAGCAGCTTACTCCGGGACACTGAAGCTTTCTTT	CASSLLRDTEAFF
NA	NA	TRBV5-1	TRBJ1-3	TGCGCCAGCAGCTTCTCGGGTGACTCTGGAAACACCATATATTTT	CASSFSGDSGNTIYF
NA	NA	TRBV5-5	TRBJ2-1	TGTGCCAGCGACTCGCAGCGGAGGGCCGGGGTATACAATGAGCAGTTCTTC	CASDSQRRAGVYNEQFF
NA	TRBD1	TRBV15	TRBJ1-4	TGTGCCACCAGCCCACAGGGGGTTCGGGAAAAACTGTTTTTT	CATSPQGVREKLFF
NA	NA	TRBV5-1	TRBJ2-3	TGCGCCAGCAGCTTTTACAGCCGCCAAGCACATGGTACGCAGTATTTT	CASSFYSRQAHGTQYF
NA	NA	TRBV5-4	TRBJ2-3	TGTGCCAGCAGCTCCCAGGGGGATACGCAGTATTTT	CASSSQGDTQYF
NA	TRBD2	TRBV5-1	TRBJ2-5	TGCGCCAGCAGCTTGTCGGGACTACTTGGAAGTGGGGGCCAGTACTTC	CASSLSGLLGSGGQYF
NA	NA	TRBV7-3	TRBJ2-3	TGTGCCAGCAGCCTCTACGTCACAGATACGCAGTATTTT	CASSLYVTDTQYF
NA	TRBD2	TRBV18	TRBJ2-2	TGTGCCAGCTCATCGACTAGCGGGAGAAACACCGGGGAGCTGTTTTTT	CASSSTSGRNTGELFF
NA	NA	TRBV6-2/TRBV6-3	TRBJ1-2	TGTGCCAGCAGTTACCGGAGATATGGCTACACCTTC	CASSYRRYGYTF
few	TRBD1	TRBV7-9	TRBJ2-1	TGTGCCAGCAGCTTCCCGCAACTCCGGGACAGGGGCGGCGATGAGCAGTTCTTC	CASSFPQLRDRGGDEQFF
NA	NA	TRBV10-3	TRBJ1-5	TGTGCCATCAGTGAGTCGGTGGGGGCAGGGGACCAGCCCCAGCATTTT	CAISESVGAGDQPQHF
NA	TRBD2	TRBV9	TRBJ2-1	TGTGCCAGCAGCGGCGAGGGTAGCGGGAGGGGGAGGGGGAATGAGCAGTTCTTC	CASSGEGSGRGRGNEQFF